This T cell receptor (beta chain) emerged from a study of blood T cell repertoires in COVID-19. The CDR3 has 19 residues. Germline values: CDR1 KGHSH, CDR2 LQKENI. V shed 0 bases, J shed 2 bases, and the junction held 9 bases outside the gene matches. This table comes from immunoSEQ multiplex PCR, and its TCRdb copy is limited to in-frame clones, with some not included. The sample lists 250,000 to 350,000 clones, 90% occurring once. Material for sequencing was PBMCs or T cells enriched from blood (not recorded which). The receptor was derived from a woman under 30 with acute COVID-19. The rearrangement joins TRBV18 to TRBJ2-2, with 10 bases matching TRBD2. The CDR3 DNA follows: TGTGCCAGCTCACCACCGGAACTAGCGGGACCACTTAACACCGGGGAGCTGTTTTTT. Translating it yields CASSPPELAGPLNTGELFF.